This T cell receptor (beta chain) was recovered during a study of cytomegalovirus exposure and HLA in healthy donors. Study-level results: The later analysis indicated that the majority of CMV-associated TCR beta chains appeared HLA-restricted.

Between the trimmed V and J ends, which lost 0 bases and 5 bases, there was a span of 9 bases. The CDR3 length is 14 residues. Germline CDR1 reads SGHNT; CDR2 reads YYREEE (reference sequence). 13 Jbeta primers and 60 Vbeta primers were used for the PCR. Data came from immunoSEQ multiplex PCR; TCRdb stores just in-frame clones and leaves some out. The repertoire holds fewer than 150,000 clones, around 78% seen once, with approximately 2.8% in the top ten. A word on this clone: Its antigen remains unknown.

The chain employs TRBV5-4 and TRBJ2-1; TRBD2 might be the D (6 bases). The TCR was taken from a male donor in good health and CMV-seronegative. The material sequenced was PBMCs. The CDR3 loop reads CASSLVGGDNEQFF. CDR3 DNA sequence: TGTGCCAGCAGCTTGGTGGGCGGGGACAATGAGCAGTTCTTC.